A selection of T cell receptor beta chains follows, all from one sample in a study of T cell responses to AZD1222 COVID-19 vaccine. TCRdb's table, derived via immunoSEQ multiplex PCR, lists solely in-frame clones and lacks some. The sample yields approximately 100,000 clones, around 94% seen once. Source: peripheral blood, taken on day 0 of AZD1222 vaccination. The receptors come from an adult in good health. Both conserved end residues are part of each CDR3. D genes are given only for firm matches. Clone size is not always given. Where it is, it says once, few, many or a class for expanded clones.

>TRBJ2-1|-|TRBV12-3/TRBV12-4|-
CASSSTRPEQFF
TGTGCCAGCAGTTCGACGCGCCCTGAGCAGTTCTTC
>TRBJ2-7|-|TRBV24-1|TRBD1
CATSATGVEQYF
TGTGCCACCAGTGCGACAGGGGTCGAGCAGTACTTC
>TRBJ2-7|-|TRBV19|TRBD1
CASSVSRDRGRGQYF
TGTGCCAGTAGTGTCTCCAGGGACAGGGGGCGCGGGCAGTACTTC
>TRBJ2-2|-|TRBV11-2|TRBD2
CASSLVGTSGTGELFF
TGTGCCAGCAGCTTAGTCGGGACTAGCGGCACCGGGGAGCTGTTTTTT
>TRBJ2-1|-|TRBV18|-
CASSILDNEQFF
TGTGCCAGCTCCATTCTAGACAATGAGCAGTTCTTC
>TRBJ2-3|-|TRBV7-3|-
CASSSRDLTDTQYF
TGTGCCAGCAGCTCCAGGGACCTCACAGATACGCAGTATTTT
>TRBJ2-3|-|TRBV11-2|-
CASSLEGDTQYF
TGTGCCAGCAGCTTAGAGGGGGATACGCAGTATTTT
>TRBJ2-7|-|TRBV18|-
CASSLNSRVQVGEQYF
TGTGCCAGCTCCCTAAATTCCAGGGTACAGGTGGGCGAGCAGTACTTC
>TRBJ2-3|once|TRBV27|TRBD2
CASSLVRLAGGVDTQYF
TGTGCCAGCAGTTTAGTCCGGCTAGCGGGGGGTGTGGATACGCAGTATTTT
>TRBJ1-1|-|TRBV5-1|-
CASSPTTEAFF
TGCGCCAGCAGCCCGACCACTGAAGCTTTCTTT
>TRBJ1-3|-|TRBV19|-
CASSTTGRSGNTIYF
TGTGCCAGTAGCACAACAGGGCGCTCTGGAAACACCATATATTTT
>TRBJ2-1|-|TRBV30|-
CAWRNAYNEQFF
TGTGCCTGGAGGAATGCCTACAATGAGCAGTTCTTC
>TRBJ2-2|once|TRBV24-1|-
CATHGVSAGELFF
TGTGCCACTCACGGAGTGTCCGCCGGGGAGCTGTTTTTT
>TRBJ2-4|-|TRBV10-3|-
CAISESGDIENIQYF
TGTGCCATCAGTGAGTCCGGGGACATAGAAAACATTCAGTACTTC
>TRBJ1-1|-|TRBV5-1|-
CASSLARDDTEAFF
TGCGCCAGCAGCTTGGCCAGGGACGACACTGAAGCTTTCTTT
>TRBJ1-3|-|TRBV29-1|-
CSVLTGGDTIYF
TGCAGCGTTTTGACAGGCGGAGACACCATATATTTT
>TRBJ2-7|-|TRBV7-6|TRBD1
CASSLVAGTGGRYEQYF
TGTGCCAGCAGCTTAGTCGCTGGGACAGGGGGTAGGTACGAGCAGTACTTC
>TRBJ2-1|-|TRBV27|-
CASSWGTLGYNEQFF
TGTGCCAGCAGTTGGGGGACACTTGGTTACAATGAGCAGTTCTTC
>TRBJ1-1|once|TRBV7-3|TRBD1
CASSPRGVGGAGGEAFF
TGTGCCAGCAGCCCGCGAGGGGTAGGGGGAGCAGGGGGTGAAGCTTTCTTT
>TRBJ2-7|-|TRBV21-1|-
CASSVVAGGAYEQYF
-
>TRBJ1-5|once|TRBV28|-
CASSLKYRHGGNQPQHF
TGTGCCAGCAGTTTGAAGTACCGCCACGGGGGCAATCAGCCCCAGCATTTT
>TRBJ2-5|once|TRBV6-5|TRBD2
CASSYSRLREAQYF
TGTGCCAGCAGTTACTCAAGGCTCCGGGAGGCCCAGTACTTC